This T cell receptor (beta chain) was found in a study of blood T cell repertoires in COVID-19. Study-wide background: The study drew acute and convalescent COVID-19 samples from the United States, Italy and Spain. T cells, B-cell-depleted T cells, or PBMCs supplied cDNA or gDNA.

In the original workflow: The assay estimated nucleated cells by amplifying reference gene primers. TCRdb keeps only in-frame clones here, not all; method: immunoSEQ multiplex PCR. For V, J and clone size, that table is used; D and trimming come from the DNA. The table lists approximately 62,000 clones, 76% of them singletons, with about 6.4% in the top ten. V was clipped by 2 bases and J by 3 bases, with 8 bases between them. CDR3 length: 13 amino acids. Germline lookup yields CDR1 MNHEY and CDR2 SMNVEV (reference sequence). This TCR was sampled from a woman between 45 and 60 years old with active or convalescent COVID-19. V and J are TRBV27 and TRBJ2-7, with D maybe TRBD1 (5 bases). Input material: peripheral blood. CDR3 sequence reads: CASSLVQGYEQYF. In nucleotides, the CDR3 is TGTGCCAGCAGTTTAGTTCAGGGCTACGAGCAGTACTTC.